Below are 22 T cell receptor beta chains sequenced from a single sample in a study of blood T cell repertoires in COVID-19. Libraries were prepared by immunoSEQ multiplex PCR; TCRdb keeps only in-frame clonotypes and omits some of them. The data show under 200,000 clones, roughly 85% seen once. Source material: peripheral blood. The receptor set was obtained from a woman in her 30s with acute or convalescent COVID-19.

The rearrangement links TRBV6-5 to TRBJ2-3; 11 bases are shared with TRBD2. CDR1 is MNHEY, CDR2 SVGAGI, per germline. Germline trimming cut 1 base from V and 0 bases from J; bases unmatched to any gene: 0. The length of the CDR3 is 16 residues. The CDR3 reads CASSYWTSGSTDTQYF. CDR3 nucleotide sequence: TGTGCCAGCAGTTACTGGACTAGCGGGAGCACAGATACGCAGTATTTT.

The chain joins TRBV6-4 to TRBJ2-3, with no clear D. CDR3 length: 14 amino acids. With 0 bases removed from V and 6 bases from J, the gap between germline ends came to 10 bases. Germline V gene data show CDR1 as MRHNA and CDR2 as SNTAGT. The CDR3 nucleotides are TGTGCCAGCAGTGACTCGACTCAGTCGGATACGCAGTATTTT. Translated: CASSDSTQSDTQYF.

The chain links TRBV7-2 to TRBJ1-5, with 7 positions matching TRBD1. With V trimmed by 8 bases and J by 4 bases, 5 bases remained unmatched. Looked up from germline, CDR1 is SGHTA and CDR2 is FQGNSA. This CDR3 spans 13 amino acids. The CDR3 here is CASPRQGNQPQHF. The CDR3 DNA reads TGTGCCAGCCCGAGACAGGGAAATCAGCCCCAGCATTTT.

The chain employs TRBV28 and TRBJ1-5; tentative D call: TRBD1 (5 bases). Germline V lookup: CDR1 MDHEN, CDR2 SYDVKM. CDR3 length: 13 amino acids. V lost 9 bases, J lost 9 bases, and 18 bases lay in between. The CDR3 nucleotides are TGTGCCAGTAAGCTCCCGGGGGATGGGCCCCAGCATTTT. Its translation is CASKLPGDGPQHF.

V usage is TRBV11-3 and J usage is TRBJ2-3; 7 bases fit TRBD1. This CDR3 comprises 16 residues. Germline CDR1 SGHNT, CDR2 YENEEA. The V gene end was trimmed by 1 base and the J gene end by 2 bases; junction bases not matched to a gene: 6. This CDR3 reads CASSLGDRADTDTQYF. The CDR3 DNA reads TGTGCCAGCAGCTTAGGGGACAGAGCAGACACAGATACGCAGTATTTT.

This clone was seen only once. A junction boundary mismatches the germline segment, possibly from a read error. The genes are TRBV7-9 and TRBJ2-1, with 8 bases aligning to TRBD2. This CDR3 has 16 residues. Germline CDR1 SEHNR, CDR2 FQNEAQ (reference sequence). The CDR3, as DNA: TGTGTCAGCAGCGGGCGGAGCGGGAGCTCTAACAATGAGCAGTTCTTC. This sequence encodes CVSSGRSGSSNNEQFF.

The CDR3 bases are TGCAGTGCTAGTAAAGGGACTAGCAAACTCGAGCAGTACTTC. Protein sequence: CSASKGTSKLEQYF. The chain joins TRBV20-1 to TRBJ2-7; 9 nucleotides align to TRBD2. There are 14 residues in the CDR3. The V segment lost 3 bases and the J segment 6 bases; nucleotides outside the gene matches: 9. Germline lookup yields CDR1 DFQATT and CDR2 SNEGSKA (reference sequence).

The J gene is TRBJ2-3, the V gene TRBV7-9; 11 bases line up with TRBD1. Germline-derived CDR1 and CDR2 are SEHNR and FQNEAQ (reference sequence). This CDR3 region has 15 residues. Losses at the gene ends were 7 bases for V and 6 bases for J; bases not matched to a gene: 9. The DNA for the CDR3 is TGTGCCAGCACCCTCGGACAGGGGGCGGGGGATACGCAGTATTTT. Amino acid sequence: CASTLGQGAGDTQYF.

CDR3 amino acids: CASSFFVREAEQFF. Here the CDR3 DNA reads TGTGCCAGCAGTTTTTTCGTACGGGAGGCTGAGCAGTTCTTC. V gene TRBV28 combines with J gene TRBJ2-1; 7 bases agree with TRBD2. Per germline, CDR1 MDHEN and CDR2 SYDVKM. The CDR3 is 14 amino acids. The V gene end was trimmed by 3 bases and the J gene end by 9 bases; junction bases not matched to a gene: 8.

The rearrangement joins TRBV15 to TRBJ1-1; TRBD1 might be the D (6 bases). CDR1 is LNHNV, CDR2 YYDKDF, per germline (reference sequence). V lost 2 bases, J lost 1 base, and 11 bases lay in between. The CDR3 runs 15 residues. The CDR3 spells CATSRNGQQNTEAFF. CDR3 bases: TGTGCCACCAGCAGAAACGGACAGCAGAACACTGAAGCTTTCTTT.

The rearrangement joins TRBV27 to TRBJ1-3; D not certain. V dropped 3 bases and J dropped 4 bases, with 10 bases sitting between them. The CDR3 has 14 amino acids. Germline V gene data show CDR1 as MNHEY and CDR2 as SMNVEV (reference sequence). The CDR3 DNA reads as TGTGCCAGCAGTTTGGCCCCCACAGGAAACACCATATATTTT. It specifies CASSLAPTGNTIYF.

The chain has TRBV27 and TRBJ1-2, with D tentatively TRBD1 (5 bases). Trimming removed 4 bases from V and 4 bases from J, with 19 bases in between. In germline, CDR1 is MNHEY, CDR2 SMNVEV (reference sequence). The length of the CDR3 is 16 residues. CDR3 DNA: TGTGCCAGCAGTTCCCAAACCCGACAGACCCCCTATGGCTACACCTTC. Translation gives CASSSQTRQTPYGYTF.

The chain joins TRBV25-1 to TRBJ1-6, with D maybe TRBD1 (5 bases). Trimming stripped 8 bases from V and 5 bases from J, with 16 bases between. The CDR3 has 15 amino acids. Looked up from germline, CDR1 is MGHDK and CDR2 is SYGVNS. CDR3 nucleotide sequence: TGTGCCAGCCGTAGCACTACAGGTGATAATTCACCCCTCCACTTT. Protein: CASRSTTGDNSPLHF.

This chain joins TRBV19 and TRBJ2-1; 9 nucleotides agree with TRBD2. Germline V gene sequence: CDR1 LNHDA, CDR2 SQIVND (reference sequence). Trimming cost V 1 base and J 5 bases; bases outside gene matches: 12. The CDR3 is 18 amino acids. Here the CDR3 DNA reads TGTGCCAGTAGTATAGTCATGAGGGCGGGAGGGCTTGACAATGAGCAGTTCTTC. Its translation: CASSIVMRAGGLDNEQFF.

The chain has TRBV27 and TRBJ2-5; D not resolved. Germline V gene sequence: CDR1 MNHEY, CDR2 SMNVEV (reference sequence). The V end lost 6 bases, the J end lost 1 base, and 12 bases lay between the germline ends. The length of the CDR3 is 14 residues. DNA of the CDR3: TGTGCCAGCAGGAGGAGAGGCATCCAAGAGACCCAGTACTTC. Translating it yields CASRRRGIQETQYF.

The chain joins TRBV7-2 to TRBJ2-2; D is possibly TRBD2 (6 bases). The V end was cut by 1 base, the J end by 1 base, with 7 bases between. Looked up from germline, CDR1 is SGHTA and CDR2 is FQGNSA. The CDR3 extends over 15 amino acids. The CDR3 DNA reads TGTGCCAGCAGCTTAGGTAGCGGGAACACCGGGGAGCTGTTTTTT. Amino acid sequence: CASSLGSGNTGELFF.

This clone turned up a few times. The V gene is TRBV4-2, the J gene TRBJ2-1; perhaps TRBD2 as D (5 bases). The CDR3 totals 14 residues. V lost 0 bases and J lost 2, with 5 bases in between. The germline V gene has CDR1 LGHNA and CDR2 YNFKEQ. The CDR3 DNA reads as TGTGCCAGCAGCCAAGACGGGGCCTACAATGAGCAGTTCTTC. It translates to CASSQDGAYNEQFF.

V is TRBV5-1 and J is TRBJ1-1; TRBD1 might be the D (6 bases). The CDR3 has 15 amino acids. From germline, CDR1 is SGHRS and CDR2 YFSETQ. V lost 0 bases to trimming and J lost 1 base, with 10 bases between them. DNA for the CDR3: TGCGCCAGCAGCTTGGAGCTAGGGGGGAACACTGAAGCTTTCTTT. Translating gives CASSLELGGNTEAFF.

The chain combines TRBV7-9 with TRBJ1-4; 9 bases fit TRBD1. Per the germline V gene, CDR1 is SEHNR and CDR2 is FQNEAQ (reference sequence). The CDR3 is 15 amino acids. V shed 5 bases and J 3 bases; nucleotides not matched to a gene: 4. The CDR3 DNA reads TGTGCCAGCAGCCAACAGGGGGCGGCTAATGAAAAACTGTTTTTT. It translates to CASSQQGAANEKLFF.

V gene TRBV25-1 combines with J gene TRBJ2-1; the D gene is possibly TRBD2 (5 bases). The ends were cut back, 7 bases at V and 9 bases at J, with 16 bases in the middle. The CDR3 totals 13 residues. The germline V gene encodes CDR1 MGHDK and CDR2 SYGVNS. CDR3 DNA: TGTGCCAGCACCCCCATAGCGACTTCTGAGCAGTTCTTC. It translates to CASTPIATSEQFF. The full variable domain, rest sourced from reference TRBV25-1 and TRBJ2-1, is EADIYQTPRYLVIGTGKKITLECSQTMGHDKMYWYQQDPGMELHLIHYSYGVNSTEKGDLSSESTVSRIRTEHFPLTLESARPSHTSQYLCASTPIATSEQFFGPGTRLTVL.

The rearrangement joins TRBV7-3 to TRBJ1-1; 10 nucleotides agree with TRBD1. After removal of 1 base from V and 4 bases from J, the junction contained 9 bases not matched to a gene. Germline loops: CDR1 SGHTA, CDR2 FQGTGA. The CDR3 extends over 17 amino acids. CDR3 sequence: CASSLKGDRGRSTEAFF. CDR3 DNA: TGTGCCAGCAGCTTAAAGGGTGACAGGGGGCGTAGCACTGAAGCTTTCTTT. The full variable domain, its missing parts supplied by reference TRBV7-3 and TRBJ1-1, is GAGVSQTPSNKVTEKGKYVELRCDPISGHTALYWYRQSLGQGPEFLIYFQGTGAADDSGLPNDRFFAVRPEGSVSTLKIQRTERGDSAVYLCASSLKGDRGRSTEAFFGQGTRLTVV.

The V gene is TRBV19, the J gene TRBJ1-4; D not certain. The germline V and J ends were trimmed by 5 bases and 4 bases, with 14 bases remaining between them. The CDR3 is 15 amino acids. CDR1 and CDR2 (germline): LNHDA, SQIVND (reference sequence). The DNA for the CDR3 is TGTGCCAGTAGTCGCGTTCGCGAGAGTAATGAAAAACTGTTTTTT. It yields the protein CASSRVRESNEKLFF.